A selection of T cell receptor beta chains follows, all from one sample in a study of cytomegalovirus exposure and HLA in healthy donors. Produced via immunoSEQ multiplex PCR; TCRdb's table is partial and in-frame only. The sample lists some 180,000 clones; under 85% were seen once. Sequencing input: PBMCs. The source is a male donor in good health and CMV-seronegative. CDR3s include the opening cysteine and the closing phenylalanine or tryptophan. The D gene is left open where the match is weak. Clone size is given for some rows only: seen once, a few or many times, or a class if the clone is expanded.

j_call v_call clone_size d_call cdr3_aa cdr3_nt
TRBJ1-4 TRBV29-1 - TRBD1 CSVGWDRGTFF TGCAGCGTTGGATGGGACAGGGGAACGTTTTTT
TRBJ1-3 TRBV10-3 - - CAISEPGNTIYF TGTGCCATCAGTGAACCAGGGAACACCATATATTTT
TRBJ2-2 TRBV28 - - CASSRESPNTGELFF TGTGCCAGCAGTCGGGAGAGCCCGAACACCGGGGAGCTGTTTTTT
TRBJ2-7 TRBV7-2 few - CASSLVSGSYEQYF TGTGCCAGCAGCTTAGTCAGCGGTAGCTACGAGCAGTACTTC
TRBJ1-5 TRBV6-5 - - CASSNREGGQPQHF TGTGCCAGCAGTAACAGGGAAGGGGGACAGCCCCAGCATTTT
TRBJ1-1 TRBV6-1 - - CASSDRQGTIEAFF TGTGCCAGCAGTGACAGGCAGGGTACTATTGAAGCTTTCTTT
TRBJ1-5 TRBV7-3 few - CASSLTRDQPQHF TGTGCCAGCAGCTTAACGAGGGATCAGCCCCAGCATTTT
TRBJ1-2 TRBV28 - - CASSIPLRSRVYGYTF TGTGCCAGCAGTATCCCCTTGCGGTCCAGGGTCTATGGCTACACCTTC
TRBJ2-1 TRBV29-1 - TRBD2 CSVDGSGGQFKSGEQFF TGCAGCGTCGACGGTAGCGGGGGCCAGTTTAAATCGGGTGAGCAGTTCTTC
TRBJ2-7 TRBV6-1 - - CASRGSGGLYEQYF TGTGCCAGCAGGGGATCCGGGGGGCTCTACGAGCAGTACTTC
TRBJ1-5 TRBV28 once - CASSSGQGYQPQHF TGTGCCAGCAGTTCGGGACAAGGGTATCAGCCCCAGCATTTT
TRBJ2-4 TRBV28 - - CATNRDNKNIQYF TGTGCCACCAACCGGGACAACAAAAACATTCAGTACTTC
TRBJ2-1 TRBV11-2 - TRBD2 CASSLGYSTSGRSNEQFF TGTGCCAGCAGCTTAGGCTACTCGACTAGCGGGAGGTCCAATGAGCAGTTCTTC
TRBJ1-2 TRBV27 once - CASSSPTEGYGYTF TGTGCCAGCAGTTCTCCCACCGAGGGCTATGGCTACACCTTC
TRBJ2-2 TRBV2 - TRBD1 CASSPGTVNTGELFF TGTGCCAGCAGTCCCGGGACAGTAAACACCGGGGAGCTGTTTTTT
TRBJ2-3 TRBV6-1 - - CASSEVGASTDTQYF TGTGCCAGCAGTGAAGTAGGGGCGAGCACAGATACGCAGTATTTT
TRBJ2-1 TRBV6-5 - TRBD1 CASRKTGGGEQFF TGTGCCAGCAGAAAGACAGGGGGCGGTGAGCAGTTCTTC
TRBJ2-1 TRBV29-1 few TRBD2 CSVQMIAGSYNEQFF TGCAGCGTCCAAATGATAGCGGGGTCCTACAATGAGCAGTTCTTC
TRBJ2-1 TRBV28 - TRBD2 CASSLAGGPGNEQFF TGTGCCAGCAGTTTAGCGGGAGGGCCGGGTAATGAGCAGTTCTTC
TRBJ2-7 TRBV27 - TRBD2 CASIGTSGTYEQYF TGTGCCAGCATCGGGACTAGCGGGACCTACGAGCAGTACTTC
TRBJ1-1 TRBV6-5 - - CASMDSARAFF TGTGCCAGCATGGACAGCGCTAGAGCTTTCTTT
TRBJ2-7 TRBV7-3 - - CASSFDEGREQYF TGTGCCAGCAGCTTTGACGAGGGGAGGGAGCAGTACTTC
TRBJ1-2 TRBV5-1 - TRBD1 CASSRTGADGYTF TGCGCCAGCAGCAGAACAGGGGCTGATGGCTACACCTTC
TRBJ1-2 TRBV6-5 - - CASSYSGGNYGYTF TGTGCCAGCAGTTACTCGGGGGGTAACTATGGCTACACCTTC
TRBJ2-1 TRBV27 - - CASSLGQSLDEQFF TGTGCCAGCAGTTTAGGGCAGTCTTTGGATGAGCAGTTCTTC
TRBJ1-6 TRBV19 - TRBD1 CASSITGQSNSPLHF TGTGCCAGTAGTATTACGGGACAGAGTAATTCACCCCTCCACTTT
TRBJ2-3 TRBV6-1 - - CASGGDTQYF TGTGCCAGCGGGGGGGATACGCAGTATTTT
TRBJ1-3 TRBV11-2 few - CAWPQGSSGNTIYF TGTGCCTGGCCCCAGGGTAGCTCTGGAAACACCATATATTTT
TRBJ2-5 TRBV5-1 - TRBD2 CASGPWRGGRETQYF TGCGCCAGCGGTCCCTGGCGGGGGGGCAGAGAGACCCAGTACTTC
TRBJ2-5 TRBV28 - TRBD2 CASSFPLAGGNTQETQYF TGTGCCAGCAGTTTCCCCCTAGCGGGAGGGAATACTCAAGAGACCCAGTACTTC
TRBJ2-1 TRBV19 - TRBD2 CASTAASGGRAYNEQFF TGTGCCAGTACAGCGGCTAGCGGGGGGAGGGCCTACAATGAGCAGTTCTTC
TRBJ1-2 TRBV30 - - CAWSRLTNYGYTF TGTGCCTGGAGCAGACTCACTAACTATGGCTACACCTTC
TRBJ2-1 TRBV7-8 - TRBD2 CASSRGLANYNEQFF TGTGCCAGCAGCCGGGGACTAGCCAACTACAATGAGCAGTTCTTC
TRBJ1-5 TRBV27 - - CASSFGGQPQHF TGTGCCAGCAGTTTCGGCGGGCAGCCCCAGCATTTT
TRBJ1-1 TRBV2 - - CASREGRRVNTEAFF TGTGCCAGCAGGGAGGGGAGACGGGTGAACACTGAAGCTTTCTTT
TRBJ1-1 TRBV6-5 - - CASSYLDMNTEAFF TGTGCCAGCAGTTACCTCGACATGAACACTGAAGCTTTCTTT
TRBJ2-7 TRBV5-1 - TRBD1 CASSSLRIGTGGQEQYF TGCGCCAGCAGCTCCCTACGGATTGGGACAGGGGGCCAAGAGCAGTACTTC
TRBJ1-1 TRBV6-5 few - CASSYSNGGGTEAFF TGTGCCAGCAGTTACTCGAACGGGGGGGGGACTGAAGCTTTCTTT
TRBJ2-1 TRBV2 - TRBD1 CASGQGQVVEQFF TGTGCCAGCGGTCAGGGACAGGTGGTTGAGCAGTTCTTC
TRBJ1-3 TRBV25-1 once - CASSESATGNTIYF TGTGCCAGCAGTGAGTCCGCTACCGGAAACACCATATATTTT
TRBJ2-1 TRBV27 - - CASSPPPGANEQFF TGTGCCAGCAGTCCCCCCCCGGGAGCCAATGAGCAGTTCTTC
TRBJ2-3 TRBV28 once TRBD1 CASSTDRFASTDTQYF TGTGCCAGCAGTACGGACAGGTTTGCTAGCACAGATACGCAGTATTTT
TRBJ1-1 TRBV11-2 - - CASSWVGQPNTEAFF TGTGCCAGCAGCTGGGTGGGACAACCGAACACTGAAGCTTTCTTT
TRBJ2-4 TRBV4-2 few TRBD2 CASSQDPAGGPFKNIQYF TGTGCCAGCAGCCAAGACCCAGCGGGGGGCCCCTTCAAAAACATTCAGTACTTC
TRBJ1-1 TRBV18 - TRBD1 CASSPGLARGSDTEAFF TGTGCCAGCTCACCGGGGTTGGCCAGGGGGTCGGACACTGAAGCTTTCTTT
TRBJ1-5 TRBV10-1 - TRBD1 CASIPDRASNQPQHF TGCGCCAGCATCCCCGACAGGGCCAGCAATCAGCCCCAGCATTTT
TRBJ2-1 TRBV7-6 - - CASSLDTLNEQFF TGTGCCAGCAGCTTAGACACCTTGAATGAGCAGTTCTTC
TRBJ2-3 TRBV19 - - CASSTQDSTDTQYF TGTGCCAGTAGTACCCAGGACTCAACAGATACGCAGTATTTT
TRBJ2-5 TRBV28 - - CASSNQETQYF TGTGCCAGCAGCAACCAAGAGACCCAGTACTTC
TRBJ1-1 TRBV6-6 - - CASSYEKYTEAFF TGTGCCAGCAGTTATGAGAAGTACACTGAAGCTTTCTTT
TRBJ2-7 TRBV15 - - CATSRSAGPPFYEQYF TGTGCCACCAGCAGATCTGCAGGGCCTCCTTTCTACGAGCAGTACTTC
TRBJ2-5 TRBV11-2 few TRBD2 CASSLAGGMETQYF TGTGCCAGCAGTTTAGCGGGAGGAATGGAGACCCAGTACTTC
TRBJ2-7 TRBV6-6 - TRBD2 CASSYLPSGRSYEQYF TGTGCCAGCAGTTACCTCCCGAGCGGGAGGTCCTACGAGCAGTACTTC
TRBJ2-7 TRBV5-1 - - CASSLFEGGEQYF TGCGCCAGCAGCTTGTTTGAAGGGGGCGAGCAGTACTTC